A selection of T cell receptor beta chains follows, all from one sample in a study of blood T cell repertoires in COVID-19. Some clones are missing from TCRdb's copy, which holds only in-frame ones; the method was immunoSEQ multiplex PCR. Altogether some 130,000 clones are present, around 86% being singletons, with the ten largest covering over 10%. Sequences were obtained from peripheral blood. These receptors originate from a woman in her seventies with COVID-19, enrolled during active disease. CDR3s include the opening cysteine and the closing phenylalanine or tryptophan. A D gene is named only where the DNA matches it firmly. Size tells how often a clone was seen (once, few, many) or the class of an expanded clone, and some rows leave it out.

cdr3_nt cdr3_aa j_call clone_size cdr3_length v_call d_call
TGTGCCAGTAGTTATCGGCAGGGCACCGCCTACGAGCAGTACTTC CASSYRQGTAYEQYF TRBJ2-7 - 15 TRBV19 -
TGTGCCATCAGGCCGGAGGCGCGGGTTTACGATACGCAGTATTTT CAIRPEARVYDTQYF TRBJ2-3 - 15 TRBV10-3 -
TGTGCCAGCAGAACGGACAGGGTTCGCACTGAAGCTTTCTTT CASRTDRVRTEAFF TRBJ1-1 - 14 TRBV6-5 TRBD1
TGTGCCACCAGCAGAGGGGCAGGGGTCGGGAACACTGAAGCTTTCTTT CATSRGAGVGNTEAFF TRBJ1-1 - 16 TRBV15 -
TGTGCCAGCTCACCAATTGCGGGCGCTGAAGCTTTCTTT CASSPIAGAEAFF TRBJ1-1 - 13 TRBV18 -
TGTGCCAGCAGCTTAGGACAGGTTTATAACTATGGCTACACCTTC CASSLGQVYNYGYTF TRBJ1-2 once 15 TRBV5-6 TRBD1
TGTGCCAGCAGTGAAGCGCTAGGGGGCCGGAACCAGCCCCAGCATTTT CASSEALGGRNQPQHF TRBJ1-5 few 16 TRBV6-1 TRBD1
TGTGCCAGCGTTACAGGCAGAAGGGGCAATCAGCCCCAGCATTTT CASVTGRRGNQPQHF TRBJ1-5 - 15 TRBV28 -
TGTGCCAGCAGCCAAGCTCCGGTTGTGCCTTACGAGCAGTACTTC CASSQAPVVPYEQYF TRBJ2-7 - 15 TRBV4-2 -
TGTGCCAGCAGCGTAGAGCGGAATTCGAACACCGGGGAGCTGTTTTTT CASSVERNSNTGELFF TRBJ2-2 - 16 TRBV9 -
TGTGCCAGCAGCCACGACGTTCTGCAGGCCCAGTACTTC CASSHDVLQAQYF TRBJ2-5 - 13 TRBV3-1/TRBV3-2 -
TGCGCCAGCAGTGAGTCGTACAGCGGCTATGGCTACACCTTC CASSESYSGYGYTF TRBJ1-2 - 14 TRBV10-1 -